These 10 T cell receptor beta chains were all obtained from the same sample, sequenced in a study of blood T cell repertoires in COVID-19. Profiling relied on immunoSEQ multiplex PCR, and the TCRdb table lists in-frame clones only, not all of them. Among about 260,000 clones, over 75% were seen once, and the ten largest hold about 10%. Material: peripheral blood. The receptors here all came from an older woman with COVID-19, enrolled during active disease.

The sample holds a few counts of this clone. This rearrangement joins TRBV5-4 to TRBJ2-4; 13 bases map to TRBD2. Germline values: CDR1 SGHNT, CDR2 YYREEE (reference sequence). The V and J ends lost 4 bases and 5 bases, in that order; junction bases with no gene match: 6. The CDR3 runs to 16 residues. CDR3 sequence: CASSVRLAGGQNIQYF. CDR3 bases: TGTGCCAGCAGCGTTAGACTAGCGGGAGGCCAAAACATTCAGTACTTC.

Turning to this clone: This specimen includes other DNA sequences encoding the same CDR3. The chain links TRBV28 to TRBJ1-2; TRBD1 might be the D (5 bases). The germline V and J ends were trimmed by 2 bases and 5 bases, with 6 bases remaining between them. The CDR3 has 12 amino acids. Germline-derived CDR1 and CDR2 are MDHEN and SYDVKM. As DNA, the CDR3 is TGTGCCAGCAGTTTACAGGGATATGGCTACACCTTC. Translated: CASSLQGYGYTF.

This clone appeared a single time. The CDR3 loop is CASSKGGQFINEQFF. CDR3 DNA sequence: TGTGCCAGCAGCAAAGGGGGCCAGTTCATTAATGAGCAGTTCTTC. This chain links TRBV6-5 with TRBJ2-1, with 7 bases fitting TRBD1. Germline values: CDR1 MNHEY, CDR2 SVGAGI. This CDR3 has 15 amino acids. The V segment lost 6 bases and the J segment 7 bases; nucleotides outside the gene matches: 12.

This chain joins TRBV30 and TRBJ1-1, with D uncertain. The CDR3 totals 11 residues. Looked up from germline, CDR1 is GTSNPN and CDR2 is SVGIG (reference sequence). The germline V and J ends were trimmed by 6 bases and 4 bases, with 9 bases remaining between them. CDR3 in amino acids: CACHSLTEAFF. Here the CDR3 DNA reads TGTGCCTGTCACTCTCTCACTGAAGCTTTCTTT.

This sequence joins TRBV6-5 and TRBJ2-2, with D perhaps matching TRBD1 (6 bases). Germline-derived CDR1 and CDR2 are MNHEY and SVGAGI. The germline V and J ends were trimmed by 7 bases and 3 bases, with 15 bases remaining between them. The CDR3 has 15 amino acids. The DNA for the CDR3 is TGTGCCAGCACCGACAGGTACCTCCACACCGGGGAGCTGTTTTTT. Its translation is CASTDRYLHTGELFF.

This chain uses TRBV15 with TRBJ2-2; 10 nucleotides line up with TRBD1. This CDR3 comprises 15 residues. V dropped 3 bases and J dropped 5; count of bases not matched to a gene: 3. The V gene's germline CDR1 is LNHNV and CDR2 YYDKDF (reference sequence). The CDR3 loop is CATSSRDRGTGELFF. Written as DNA, the CDR3 is TGTGCCACCAGCAGCCGGGACAGGGGTACCGGGGAGCTGTTTTTT.

The CDR3 nucleotides read TGTGCCAGTAGTATGGAAGGGGGGACCCAGTACTTC. This gives the protein CASSMEGGTQYF. The V gene is TRBV19, the J gene TRBJ2-5; weak D call: TRBD1 (6 bases). Germline values: CDR1 LNHDA, CDR2 SQIVND (reference sequence). V was pared by 3 bases and J by 7 bases, with 9 bases between. The CDR3 has 12 amino acids.

CDR3 amino acids: CASSLAVETGYGYTF. The CDR3 region has the DNA TGTGCCAGCAGCTTAGCTGTGGAGACCGGCTATGGCTACACCTTC. The chain is built from TRBV7-2 and TRBJ1-2; no clear D gene. Trimming stripped 0 bases from V and 4 bases from J, with 12 bases between. The V gene's germline CDR1 is SGHTA and CDR2 FQGNSA. The length of the CDR3 is 15 residues.

CDR3 region: CASRTVKREKAGWQFF. CDR3 sequence (DNA): TGTGCCAGCAGGACCGTGAAGCGGGAGAAAGCAGGTTGGCAGTTCTTC. The chain joins TRBV28 to TRBJ2-1; 8 bases agree with TRBD2. Germline loops: CDR1 MDHEN, CDR2 SYDVKM. The CDR3 runs to 16 residues. The trim removed 6 bases at V and 12 bases at J, leaving 19 bases unmatched.

V and J are TRBV2 and TRBJ2-7, with 9 bases identical to TRBD1. This CDR3 spans 14 amino acids. Trimming cost V 10 bases and J 2 bases; bases outside gene matches: 9. Germline CDR1 reads SNHLY; CDR2 reads FYNNEI. DNA of the CDR3: TGTGCCATCACCTCCCGGGACAGGGCCTACGAGCAGTACTTC. Translating it yields CAITSRDRAYEQYF.